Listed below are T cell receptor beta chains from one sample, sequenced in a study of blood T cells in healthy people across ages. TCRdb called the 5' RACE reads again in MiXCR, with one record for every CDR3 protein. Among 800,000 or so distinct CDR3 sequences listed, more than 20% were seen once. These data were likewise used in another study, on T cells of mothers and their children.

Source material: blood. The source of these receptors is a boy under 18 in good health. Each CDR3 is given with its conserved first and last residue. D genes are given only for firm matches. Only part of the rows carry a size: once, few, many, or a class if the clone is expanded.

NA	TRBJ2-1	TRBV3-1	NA	CASSQVSSPNEQFF	TGTGCCAGCAGCCAAGTATCAAGCCCCAATGAGCAGTTCTTC
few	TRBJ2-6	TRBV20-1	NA	CSARTYGGTGANVLTF	TGCAGTGCTAGAACATATGGAGGGACCGGGGCCAACGTCCTGACTTTC
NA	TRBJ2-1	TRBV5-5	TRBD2	CASSLGAGGSSSYNEQFF	TGTGCCAGCAGCTTGGGGGCGGGGGGCTCGAGCTCCTACAATGAGCAGTTCTTC
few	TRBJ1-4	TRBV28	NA	CASSLTWGNEKLFF	TGTGCCAGCAGCCTGACGTGGGGTAATGAAAAACTGTTTTTT
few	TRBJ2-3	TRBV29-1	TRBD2	CSGGTSAQDTQYF	TGCAGCGGCGGGACTAGCGCCCAAGATACGCAGTATTTT
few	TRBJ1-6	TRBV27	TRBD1	CARKPGQGDSPLHF	TGTGCCAGAAAACCGGGACAGGGGGATTCACCCCTCCACTTT
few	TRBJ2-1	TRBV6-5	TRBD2	CASSYSSSGGALSSYNEQFF	TGTGCCAGCAGTTACTCCTCTAGCGGGGGGGCCTTGTCATCCTACAATGAGCAGTTCTTC
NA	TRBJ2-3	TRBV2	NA	CASSESPGTDTQYF	TGTGCCAGCAGTGAAAGTCCAGGCACAGATACGCAGTATTTT
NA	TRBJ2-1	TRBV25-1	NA	CASSEDAGSYNEQFF	TGTGCCAGCAGTGAAGATGCCGGTTCCTACAATGAGCAGTTCTTC
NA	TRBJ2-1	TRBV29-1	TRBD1	CSVADRGYNEQFF	TGCAGCGTTGCGGACAGGGGATACAATGAGCAGTTCTTC
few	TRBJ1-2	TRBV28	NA	CASSLGGGTTYGYTF	TGTGCCAGCAGTTTAGGAGGAGGCACAACCTATGGCTACACCTTC
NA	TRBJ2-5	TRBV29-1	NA	CNVVRRQGEETQYF	TGCAACGTCGTCCGGAGGCAGGGCGAGGAGACCCAGTACTTC
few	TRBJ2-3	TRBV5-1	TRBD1	CASSLARDSSTDTQYF	TGCGCCAGCAGCTTGGCCCGGGACAGCAGCACAGATACGCAGTATTTT
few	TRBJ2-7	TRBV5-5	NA	CASSPWGTRSSYEQYF	TGTGCCAGCAGCCCTTGGGGGACACGGAGCTCCTACGAGCAGTACTTC
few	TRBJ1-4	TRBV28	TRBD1	CASSYPGQGEKLFF	TGTGCCAGCAGTTACCCGGGACAGGGCGAAAAACTGTTTTTT
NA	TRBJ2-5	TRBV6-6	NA	CASSYYRDYQETQYF	TGTGCCAGCAGTTACTACCGGGACTACCAAGAGACCCAGTACTTC
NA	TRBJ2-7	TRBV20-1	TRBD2	CSVLAGDSYEQYF	TGCAGTGTACTAGCGGGGGACTCCTACGAGCAGTACTTC
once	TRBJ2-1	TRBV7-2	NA	CASSSTRNPPNEQFF	TGTGCCAGCAGTTCGACTAGAAACCCGCCCAATGAGCAGTTCTTC
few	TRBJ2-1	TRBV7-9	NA	CASSLQDYNEQFF	TGTGCCAGCAGCTTACAGGACTACAATGAGCAGTTCTTC
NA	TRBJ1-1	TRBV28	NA	CACRGDTEAFF	TGTGCATGTCGAGGGGACACTGAAGCTTTCTTT
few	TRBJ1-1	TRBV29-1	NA	CSVWGGQNTEAFF	TGCAGCGTATGGGGAGGACAGAACACTGAAGCTTTCTTT
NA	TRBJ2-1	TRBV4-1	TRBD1	CASSQAPGQGVYEQFF	TGCGCCAGCAGCCAAGCTCCGGGACAGGGGGTCTACGAGCAGTTCTTC
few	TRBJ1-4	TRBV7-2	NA	CASSQDKGLSTNEKLFF	TGTGCCAGCAGCCAAGACAAGGGATTATCAACTAATGAAAAACTGTTTTTT
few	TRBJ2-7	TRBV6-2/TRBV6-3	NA	CASTTFLRSGDYEQYF	TGTGCCAGCACCACCTTCCTTCGGTCGGGGGACTACGAGCAGTACTTC
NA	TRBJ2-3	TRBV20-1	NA	CSARRTGDPSGSHTQYF	TGCAGTGCTAGAAGGACAGGGGATCCTAGCGGGAGCCATACGCAGTATTTT
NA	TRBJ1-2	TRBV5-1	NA	CASSLVDSNYGYTF	TGCGCCAGCAGCTTGGTGGACTCTAACTATGGCTACACCTTC
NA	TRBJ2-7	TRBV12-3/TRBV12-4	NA	CASSGQTSYEQYF	TGTGCCAGCAGTGGACAGACTAGCTACGAGCAGTACTTC
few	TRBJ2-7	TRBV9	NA	CASSVSGVNEQYF	TGTGCCAGCAGCGTATCAGGGGTAAACGAGCAGTACTTC